This T cell receptor (beta chain) derives from a study of OX40 agonist ivuxolimab in advanced cancers. Study at large: Partial responses were seen in three patients, one with hepatocellular carcinoma and two with cutaneous melanoma.

The table came from immunoSEQ multiplex PCR; TCRdb's copy has only in-frame clones and leaves some out. The repertoire holds about 37,000 clones, with around 83% as singletons. The ends lost 0 bases at V and 5 bases at J; junction bases unmatched: 1. The CDR3 loop spans 15 amino acids. The germline V gene has CDR1 LNHNV and CDR2 YYDKDF (reference sequence). This chain connects TRBV15 to TRBJ1-4; 9 bases match TRBD1. The sample in question was CD4+ or CD8+ T cells sorted from blood, obtained in a trial of the OX40 agonist ivuxolimab. The receptor was isolated from an adult with an advanced solid tumor such as melanoma, head and neck, liver or kidney cancer. The CDR3 DNA reads TGTGCCACCAGCAGAGATACAGGGGGCAATGAAAAACTGTTTTTT. It encodes CATSRDTGGNEKLFF.